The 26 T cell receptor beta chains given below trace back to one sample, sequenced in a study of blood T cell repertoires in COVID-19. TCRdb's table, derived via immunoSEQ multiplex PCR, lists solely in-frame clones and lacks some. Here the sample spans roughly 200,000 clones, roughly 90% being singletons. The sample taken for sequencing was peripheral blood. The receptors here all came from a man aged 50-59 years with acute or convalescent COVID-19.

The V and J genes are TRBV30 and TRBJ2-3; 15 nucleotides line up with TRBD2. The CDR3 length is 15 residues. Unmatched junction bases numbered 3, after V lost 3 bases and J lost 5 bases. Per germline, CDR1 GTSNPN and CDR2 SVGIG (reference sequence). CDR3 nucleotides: TGTGCCTGGAGCTCGGGACTAGCGGGGGGAGATACGCAGTATTTT. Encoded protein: CAWSSGLAGGDTQYF.

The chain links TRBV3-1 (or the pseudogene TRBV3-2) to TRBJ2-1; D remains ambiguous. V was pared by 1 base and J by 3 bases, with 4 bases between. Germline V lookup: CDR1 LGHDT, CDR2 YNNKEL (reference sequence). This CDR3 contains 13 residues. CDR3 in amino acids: CASSQGNYNEQFF. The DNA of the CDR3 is TGTGCCAGCAGCCAAGGTAACTACAATGAGCAGTTCTTC.

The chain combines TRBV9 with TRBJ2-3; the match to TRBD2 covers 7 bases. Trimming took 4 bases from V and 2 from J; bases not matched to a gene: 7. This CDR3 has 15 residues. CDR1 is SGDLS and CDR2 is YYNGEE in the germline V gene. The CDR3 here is CASSPSGTFTDTQYF. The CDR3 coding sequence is TGTGCCAGCAGCCCCAGCGGGACCTTCACAGATACGCAGTATTTT.

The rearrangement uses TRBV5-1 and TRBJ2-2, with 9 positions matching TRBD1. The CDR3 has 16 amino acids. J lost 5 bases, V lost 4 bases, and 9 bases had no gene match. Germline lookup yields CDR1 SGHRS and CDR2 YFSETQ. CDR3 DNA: TGCGCCAGCAGCCCCGACAGGGGGATCGGTACCGGGGAGCTGTTTTTT. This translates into CASSPDRGIGTGELFF.

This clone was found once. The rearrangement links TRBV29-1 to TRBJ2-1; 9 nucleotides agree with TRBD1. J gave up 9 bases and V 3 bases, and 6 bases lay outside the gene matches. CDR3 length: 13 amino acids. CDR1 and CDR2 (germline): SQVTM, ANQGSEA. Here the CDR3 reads CSVDGQGLPEQFF. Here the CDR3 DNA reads TGCAGCGTTGATGGACAGGGGTTGCCTGAGCAGTTCTTC.

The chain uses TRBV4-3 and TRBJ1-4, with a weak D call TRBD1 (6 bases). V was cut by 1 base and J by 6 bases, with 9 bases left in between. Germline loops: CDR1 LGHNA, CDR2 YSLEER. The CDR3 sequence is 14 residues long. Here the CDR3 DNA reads TGCGCCAGCAGCCAAGGCCAGGGGTATGAAAAACTGTTTTTT. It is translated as CASSQGQGYEKLFF.

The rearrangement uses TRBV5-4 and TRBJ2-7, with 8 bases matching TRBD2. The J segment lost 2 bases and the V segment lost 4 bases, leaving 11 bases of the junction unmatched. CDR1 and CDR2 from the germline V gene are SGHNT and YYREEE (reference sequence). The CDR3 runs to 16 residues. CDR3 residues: CASSMAPGLGPYEQYF. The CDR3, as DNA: TGTGCCAGCAGCATGGCCCCGGGACTAGGACCCTACGAGCAGTACTTC.

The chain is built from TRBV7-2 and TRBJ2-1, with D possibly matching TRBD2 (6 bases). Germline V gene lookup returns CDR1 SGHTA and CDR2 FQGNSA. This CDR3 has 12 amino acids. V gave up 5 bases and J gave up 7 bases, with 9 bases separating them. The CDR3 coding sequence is TGTGCCAGCAGCCGACTAGTTAATGAGCAGTTCTTC. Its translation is CASSRLVNEQFF.

The DNA for the CDR3 is TGTGCCAGCAGCTTAGCCCTCACCAGGGGGCGACACGAGCAGTACTTC. Encoded protein: CASSLALTRGRHEQYF. The chain employs TRBV7-6 and TRBJ2-7; TRBD1 aligns across 8 bases. There are 16 residues in the CDR3. The germline V gene has CDR1 SGHVS and CDR2 FNYEAQ. The J segment lost 5 bases and the V segment lost 0 bases, leaving 9 bases of the junction unmatched.

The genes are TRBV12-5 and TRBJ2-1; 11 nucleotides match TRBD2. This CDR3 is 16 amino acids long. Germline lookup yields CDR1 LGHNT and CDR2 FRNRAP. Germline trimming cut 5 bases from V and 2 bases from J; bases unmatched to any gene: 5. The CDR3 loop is CASGKGLAGPYNEQFF. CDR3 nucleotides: TGTGCTAGTGGTAAAGGACTAGCGGGCCCCTACAATGAGCAGTTCTTC.

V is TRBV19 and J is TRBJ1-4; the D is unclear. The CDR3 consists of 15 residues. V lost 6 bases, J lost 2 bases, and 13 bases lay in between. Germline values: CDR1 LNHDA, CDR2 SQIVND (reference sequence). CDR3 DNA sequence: TGTGCCAGTAGACCTGCGGGAGCGACTAATGAAAAACTGTTTTTT. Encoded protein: CASRPAGATNEKLFF.

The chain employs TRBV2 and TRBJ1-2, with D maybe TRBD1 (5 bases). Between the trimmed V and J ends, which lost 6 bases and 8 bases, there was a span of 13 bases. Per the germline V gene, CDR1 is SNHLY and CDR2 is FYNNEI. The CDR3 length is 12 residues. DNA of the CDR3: TGTGCCAGCAGGATAGACAGTGGAGGCTACACCTTC. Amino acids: CASRIDSGGYTF.

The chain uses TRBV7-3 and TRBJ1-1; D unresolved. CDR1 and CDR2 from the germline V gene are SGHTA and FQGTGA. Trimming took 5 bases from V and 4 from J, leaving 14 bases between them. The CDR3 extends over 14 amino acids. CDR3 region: CASSAQNGFTEAFF. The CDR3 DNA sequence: TGTGCCAGCAGCGCCCAGAACGGGTTCACTGAAGCTTTCTTT.

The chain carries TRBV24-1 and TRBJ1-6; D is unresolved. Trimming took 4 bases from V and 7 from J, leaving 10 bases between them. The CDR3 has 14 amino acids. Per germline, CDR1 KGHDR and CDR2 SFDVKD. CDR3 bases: TGTGCCACCAGTGAAGCGGGCCGCAATTCACCCCTCCACTTT. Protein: CATSEAGRNSPLHF.

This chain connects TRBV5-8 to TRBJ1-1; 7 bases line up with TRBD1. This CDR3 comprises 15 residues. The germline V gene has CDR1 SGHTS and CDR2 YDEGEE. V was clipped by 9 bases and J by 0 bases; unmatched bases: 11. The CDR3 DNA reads TGTGCCACCACCAAACAGACAGGGCTGAACACTGAAGCTTTCTTT. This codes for CATTKQTGLNTEAFF.

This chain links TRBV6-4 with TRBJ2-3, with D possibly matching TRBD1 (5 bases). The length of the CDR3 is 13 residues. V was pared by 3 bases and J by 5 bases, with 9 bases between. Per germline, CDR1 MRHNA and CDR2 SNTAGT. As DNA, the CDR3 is TGTGCCAGCAGTGAACAGGCGGAAGATACGCAGTATTTT. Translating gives CASSEQAEDTQYF.

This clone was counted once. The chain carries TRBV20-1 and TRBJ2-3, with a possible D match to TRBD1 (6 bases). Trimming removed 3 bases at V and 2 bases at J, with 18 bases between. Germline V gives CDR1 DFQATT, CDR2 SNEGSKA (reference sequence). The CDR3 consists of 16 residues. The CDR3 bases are TGCAGTGCTAGTCCAACGACGGACAGATACACAGATACGCAGTATTTT. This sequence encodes CSASPTTDRYTDTQYF.

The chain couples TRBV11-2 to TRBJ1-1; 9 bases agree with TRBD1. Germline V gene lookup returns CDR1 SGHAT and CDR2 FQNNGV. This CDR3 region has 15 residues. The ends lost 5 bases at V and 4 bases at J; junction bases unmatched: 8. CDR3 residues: CASSRTGVVGTEAFF. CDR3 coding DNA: TGTGCCAGCAGCCGGACAGGGGTTGTGGGCACTGAAGCTTTCTTT.

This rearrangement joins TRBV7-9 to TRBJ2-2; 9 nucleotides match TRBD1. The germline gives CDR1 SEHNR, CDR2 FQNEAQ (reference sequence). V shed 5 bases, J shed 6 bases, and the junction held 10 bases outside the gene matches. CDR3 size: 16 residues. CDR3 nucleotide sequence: TGTGCCAGCAGCCCGACGGGACAGGGAGCCTCCGGGGAGCTGTTTTTT. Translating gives CASSPTGQGASGELFF.

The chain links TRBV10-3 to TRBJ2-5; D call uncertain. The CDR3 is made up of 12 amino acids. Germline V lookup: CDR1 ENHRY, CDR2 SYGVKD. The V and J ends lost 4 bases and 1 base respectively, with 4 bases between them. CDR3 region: CAISVAQETQYF. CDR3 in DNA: TGTGCCATCAGTGTAGCCCAAGAGACCCAGTACTTC.

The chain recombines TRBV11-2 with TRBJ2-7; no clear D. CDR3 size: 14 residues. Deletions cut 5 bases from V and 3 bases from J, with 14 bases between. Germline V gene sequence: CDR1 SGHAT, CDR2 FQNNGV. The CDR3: CASSRIGSLYEQYF. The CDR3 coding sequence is TGTGCCAGCAGCCGAATCGGGTCCCTCTACGAGCAGTACTTC.

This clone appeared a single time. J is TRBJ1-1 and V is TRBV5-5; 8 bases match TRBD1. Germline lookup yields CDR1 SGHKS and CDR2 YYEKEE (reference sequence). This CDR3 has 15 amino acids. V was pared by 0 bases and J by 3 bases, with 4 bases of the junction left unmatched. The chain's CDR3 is CASSLGQGAHTEAFF. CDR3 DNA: TGTGCCAGCAGCTTGGGTCAGGGGGCGCACACTGAAGCTTTCTTT.

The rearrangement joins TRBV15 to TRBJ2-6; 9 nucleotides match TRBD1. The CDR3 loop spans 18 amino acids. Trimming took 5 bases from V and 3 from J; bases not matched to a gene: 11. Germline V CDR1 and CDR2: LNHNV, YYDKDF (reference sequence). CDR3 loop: CATSRTRTGEGGANVLTF. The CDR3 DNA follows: TGTGCCACCAGCCGGACTCGGACAGGGGAGGGTGGGGCCAACGTCCTGACTTTC. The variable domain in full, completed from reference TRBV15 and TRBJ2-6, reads DAMVIQNPRYQVTQFGKPVTLSCSQTLNHNVMYWYQQKSSQAPKLLFHYYDKDFNNEADTPDNFQSRRPNTSFCFLDIRSPGLGDTAMYLCATSRTRTGEGGANVLTFGAGSRLTVL.

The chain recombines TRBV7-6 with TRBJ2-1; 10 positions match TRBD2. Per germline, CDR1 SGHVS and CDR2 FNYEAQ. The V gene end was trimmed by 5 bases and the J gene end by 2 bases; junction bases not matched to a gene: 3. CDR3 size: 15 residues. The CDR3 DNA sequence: TGTGCCAGCAGCCCGACTAGCGGGCCCTACAATGAGCAGTTCTTC. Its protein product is CASSPTSGPYNEQFF.

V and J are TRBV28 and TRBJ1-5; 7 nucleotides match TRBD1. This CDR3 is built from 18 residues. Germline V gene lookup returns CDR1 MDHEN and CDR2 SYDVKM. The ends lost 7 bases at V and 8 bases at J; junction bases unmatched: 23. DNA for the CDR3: TGTGCCAGCATACGGGACAGCATTCGATCGGGGGACTCTAAGCCCCAGCATTTT. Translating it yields CASIRDSIRSGDSKPQHF. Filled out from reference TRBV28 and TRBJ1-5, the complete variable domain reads DVKVTQSSRYLVKRTGEKVFLECVQDMDHENMFWYRQDPGLGLRLIYFSYDVKMKEKGDIPEGYSVSREKKERFSLILESASTNQTSMYLCASIRDSIRSGDSKPQHFGDGTRLSIL.

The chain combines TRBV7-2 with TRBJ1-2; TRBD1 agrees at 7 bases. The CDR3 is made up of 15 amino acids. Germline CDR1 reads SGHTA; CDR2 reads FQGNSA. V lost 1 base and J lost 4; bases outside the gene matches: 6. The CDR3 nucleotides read TGTGCCAGCAGCTTAGGGGGGTGGGACAGCTATGGCTACACCTTC. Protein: CASSLGGWDSYGYTF.